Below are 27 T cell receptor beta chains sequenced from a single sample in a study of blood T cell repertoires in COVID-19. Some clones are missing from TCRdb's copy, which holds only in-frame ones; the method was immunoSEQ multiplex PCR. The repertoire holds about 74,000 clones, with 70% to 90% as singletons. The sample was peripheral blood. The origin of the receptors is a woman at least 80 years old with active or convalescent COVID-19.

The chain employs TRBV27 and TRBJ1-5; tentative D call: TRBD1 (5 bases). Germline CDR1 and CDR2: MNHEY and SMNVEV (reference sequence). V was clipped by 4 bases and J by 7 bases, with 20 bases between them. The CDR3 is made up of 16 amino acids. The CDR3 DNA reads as TGTGCCAGCAGTTCCCTCGGAGGCGGGGGAGTCCAGCCCCAGCATTTT. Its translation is CASSSLGGGGVQPQHF.

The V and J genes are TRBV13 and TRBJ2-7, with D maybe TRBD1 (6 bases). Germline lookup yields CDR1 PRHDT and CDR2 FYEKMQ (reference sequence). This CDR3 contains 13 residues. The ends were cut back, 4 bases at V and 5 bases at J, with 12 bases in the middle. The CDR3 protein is CASSSTGMNEQYF. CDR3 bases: TGTGCCAGCAGCTCTACAGGGATGAACGAGCAGTACTTC.

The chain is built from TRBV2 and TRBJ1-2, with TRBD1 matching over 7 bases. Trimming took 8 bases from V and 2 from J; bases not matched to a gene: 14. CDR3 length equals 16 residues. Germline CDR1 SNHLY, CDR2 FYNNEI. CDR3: CASQSRTGKENYGYTF. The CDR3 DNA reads TGTGCCAGCCAGTCCCGGACAGGCAAAGAAAACTATGGCTACACCTTC.

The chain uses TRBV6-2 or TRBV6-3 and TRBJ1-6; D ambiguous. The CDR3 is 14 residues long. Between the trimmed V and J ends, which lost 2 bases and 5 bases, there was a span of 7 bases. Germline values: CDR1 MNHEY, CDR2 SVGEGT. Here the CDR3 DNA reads TGTGCCAGCAGTTACGGTGGCCATAATTCACCCCTCCACTTT. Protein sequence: CASSYGGHNSPLHF.

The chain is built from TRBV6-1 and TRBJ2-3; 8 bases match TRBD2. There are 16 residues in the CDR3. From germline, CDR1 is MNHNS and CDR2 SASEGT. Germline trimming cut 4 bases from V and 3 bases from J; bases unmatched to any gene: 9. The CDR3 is CASSVDGRAGTDTQYF. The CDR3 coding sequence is TGTGCCAGCAGTGTAGACGGGAGGGCCGGGACAGATACGCAGTATTTT.

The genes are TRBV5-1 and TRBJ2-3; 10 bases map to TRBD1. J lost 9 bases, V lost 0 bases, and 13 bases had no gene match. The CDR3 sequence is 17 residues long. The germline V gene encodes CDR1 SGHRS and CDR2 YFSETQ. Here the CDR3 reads CASSLDPHRDRGWTQYF. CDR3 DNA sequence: TGCGCCAGCAGCTTGGATCCCCACCGGGACAGGGGATGGACGCAGTATTTT. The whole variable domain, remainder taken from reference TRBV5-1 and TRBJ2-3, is KAGVTQTPRYLIKTRGQQVTLSCSPISGHRSVSWYQQTPGQGLQFLFEYFSETQRNKGNFPGRFSGRQFSNSRSEMNVSTLELGDSALYLCASSLDPHRDRGWTQYFGPGTRLTVL.

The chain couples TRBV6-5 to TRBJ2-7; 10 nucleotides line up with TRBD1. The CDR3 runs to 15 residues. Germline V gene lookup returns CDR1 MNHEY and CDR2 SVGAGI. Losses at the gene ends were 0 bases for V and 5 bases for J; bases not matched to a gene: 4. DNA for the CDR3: TGTGCCAGCAGTTACTCAGGGACAGGGGTCGACGAGCAGTACTTC. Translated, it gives CASSYSGTGVDEQYF.

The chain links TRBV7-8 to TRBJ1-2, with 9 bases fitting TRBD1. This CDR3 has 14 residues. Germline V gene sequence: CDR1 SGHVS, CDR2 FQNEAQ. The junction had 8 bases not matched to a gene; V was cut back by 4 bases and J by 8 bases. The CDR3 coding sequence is TGTGCCAGCAGCTCCTACAGGGGGCAAGAAGGCTACACCTTC. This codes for CASSSYRGQEGYTF.

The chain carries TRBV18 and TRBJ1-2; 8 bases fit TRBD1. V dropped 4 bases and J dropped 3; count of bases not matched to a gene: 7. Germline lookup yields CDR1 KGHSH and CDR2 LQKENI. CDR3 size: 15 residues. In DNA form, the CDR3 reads TGTGCCAGCTCACGACAGACAGGGGTGTACTATGGCTACACCTTC. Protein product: CASSRQTGVYYGYTF.

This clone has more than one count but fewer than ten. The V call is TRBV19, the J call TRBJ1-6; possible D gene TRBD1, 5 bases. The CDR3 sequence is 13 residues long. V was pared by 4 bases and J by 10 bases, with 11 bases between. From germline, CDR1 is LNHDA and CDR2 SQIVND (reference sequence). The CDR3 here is CASSTTGSSPLHF. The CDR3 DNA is TGTGCCAGTAGTACCACAGGCAGCTCACCCCTCCACTTT. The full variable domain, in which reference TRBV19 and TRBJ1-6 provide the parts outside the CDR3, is DGGITQSPKYLFRKEGQNVTLSCEQNLNHDAMYWYRQDPGQGLRLIYYSQIVNDFQKGDIAEGYSVSREKKESFPLTVTSAQKNPTAFYLCASSTTGSSPLHFGNGTRLTVT.

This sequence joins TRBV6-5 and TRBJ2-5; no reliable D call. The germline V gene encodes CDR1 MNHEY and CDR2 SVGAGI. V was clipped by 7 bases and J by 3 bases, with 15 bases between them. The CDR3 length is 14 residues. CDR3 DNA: TGTGCCAGCAAGGAGCATTCGGAGAAAGAGACCCAGTACTTC. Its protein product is CASKEHSEKETQYF.

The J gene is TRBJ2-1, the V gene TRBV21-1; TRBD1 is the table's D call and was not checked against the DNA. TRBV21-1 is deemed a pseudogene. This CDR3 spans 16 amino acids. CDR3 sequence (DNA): TGTGCCAGCTCCCAAAACCGGGACAGGGAATACAATGAGCAGTTCTTC. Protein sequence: CASSQNRDREYNEQFF.

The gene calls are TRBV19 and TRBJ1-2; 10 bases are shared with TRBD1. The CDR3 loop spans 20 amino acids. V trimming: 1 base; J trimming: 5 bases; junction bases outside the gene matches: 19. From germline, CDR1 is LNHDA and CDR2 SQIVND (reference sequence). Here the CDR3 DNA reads TGTGCCAGTAGTATAGCCGGGACAGGGGTGTTCCCGGTGGGGATGTATGGCTACACCTTC. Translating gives CASSIAGTGVFPVGMYGYTF.

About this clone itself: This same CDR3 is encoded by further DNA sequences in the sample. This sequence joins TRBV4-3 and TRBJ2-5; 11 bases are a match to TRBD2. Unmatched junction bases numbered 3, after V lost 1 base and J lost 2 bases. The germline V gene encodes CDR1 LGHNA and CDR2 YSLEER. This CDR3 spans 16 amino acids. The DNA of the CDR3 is TGCGCCAGCAGCCAAGGGCTAGCGGGAGGTCAAGAGACCCAGTACTTC. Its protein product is CASSQGLAGGQETQYF.

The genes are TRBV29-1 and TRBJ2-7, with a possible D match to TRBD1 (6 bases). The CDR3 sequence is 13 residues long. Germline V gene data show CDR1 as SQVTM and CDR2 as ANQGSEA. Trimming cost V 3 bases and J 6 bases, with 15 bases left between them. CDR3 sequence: CSVDPGIGGEQYF. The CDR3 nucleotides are TGCAGCGTTGACCCCGGGATAGGGGGCGAGCAGTACTTC.

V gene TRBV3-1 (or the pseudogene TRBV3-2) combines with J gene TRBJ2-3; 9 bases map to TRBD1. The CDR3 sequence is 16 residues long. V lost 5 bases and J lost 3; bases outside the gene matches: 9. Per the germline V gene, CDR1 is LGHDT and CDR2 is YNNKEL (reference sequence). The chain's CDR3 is CASSDRQGDITDTQYF. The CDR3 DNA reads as TGTGCCAGCAGCGATAGACAGGGGGATATAACAGATACGCAGTATTTT.

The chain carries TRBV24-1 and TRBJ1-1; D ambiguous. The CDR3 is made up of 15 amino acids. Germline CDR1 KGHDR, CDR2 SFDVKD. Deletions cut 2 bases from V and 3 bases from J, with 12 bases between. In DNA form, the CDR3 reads TGTGCCACCAGTGATTCCCGGTCGGGTGACACTGAAGCTTTCTTT. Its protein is CATSDSRSGDTEAFF.

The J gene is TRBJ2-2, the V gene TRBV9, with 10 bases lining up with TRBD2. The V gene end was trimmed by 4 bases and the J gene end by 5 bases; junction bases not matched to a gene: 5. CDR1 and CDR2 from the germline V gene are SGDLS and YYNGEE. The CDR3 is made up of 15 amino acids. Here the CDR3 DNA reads TGTGCCAGCAGCTTTGGACTAGCGGAGACCGGGGAGCTGTTTTTT. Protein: CASSFGLAETGELFF.

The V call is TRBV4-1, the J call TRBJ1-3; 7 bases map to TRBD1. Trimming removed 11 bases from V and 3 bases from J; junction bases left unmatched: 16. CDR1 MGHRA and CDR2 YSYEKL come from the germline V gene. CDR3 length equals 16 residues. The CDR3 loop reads CAGSRDSGFVGNTIYF. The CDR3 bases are TGCGCCGGGTCCCGGGACAGTGGTTTCGTTGGAAACACCATATATTTT.

CDR3 residues: CASSRAGADTQYF. DNA for the CDR3: TGCGCCAGCAGTCGGGCAGGTGCAGATACGCAGTATTTT. The rearrangement uses TRBV23-1 and TRBJ2-3; D not certain. TRBV23-1 is known as an ORF, though its function is uncertain. V was shortened by 4 bases and J by 4 bases, with 9 bases between the two germline ends. This CDR3 is built from 13 residues.

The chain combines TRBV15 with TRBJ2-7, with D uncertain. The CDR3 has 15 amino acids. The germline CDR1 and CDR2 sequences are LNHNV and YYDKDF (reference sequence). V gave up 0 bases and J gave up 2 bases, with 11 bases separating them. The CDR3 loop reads CATSRDRPGAYEQYF. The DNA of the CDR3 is TGTGCCACCAGCAGAGATCGGCCTGGAGCCTACGAGCAGTACTTC.

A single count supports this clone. The CDR3 region is CASSPLSSDEQFF. CDR3 coding DNA: TGTGCCAGCAGCCCCCTCTCCTCCGATGAGCAGTTCTTC. The rearrangement joins TRBV9 to TRBJ2-1; no clear D. Trimming shortened V by 4 bases and J by 8 bases, and 13 bases separated the two germline ends. This CDR3 has 13 residues. Per germline, CDR1 SGDLS and CDR2 YYNGEE.

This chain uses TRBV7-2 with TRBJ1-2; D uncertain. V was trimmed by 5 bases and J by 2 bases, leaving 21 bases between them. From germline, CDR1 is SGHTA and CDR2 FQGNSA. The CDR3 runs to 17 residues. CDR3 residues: CASSPRVGLHGNYGYTF. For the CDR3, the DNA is TGTGCCAGCAGCCCTCGGGTCGGACTCCATGGGAACTATGGCTACACCTTC.

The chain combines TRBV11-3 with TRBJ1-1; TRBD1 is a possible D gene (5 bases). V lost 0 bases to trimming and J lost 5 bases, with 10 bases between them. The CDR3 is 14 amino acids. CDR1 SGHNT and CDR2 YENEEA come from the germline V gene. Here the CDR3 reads CASSLEGGITEAFF. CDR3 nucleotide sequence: TGTGCCAGCAGCTTAGAGGGGGGGATAACTGAAGCTTTCTTT.

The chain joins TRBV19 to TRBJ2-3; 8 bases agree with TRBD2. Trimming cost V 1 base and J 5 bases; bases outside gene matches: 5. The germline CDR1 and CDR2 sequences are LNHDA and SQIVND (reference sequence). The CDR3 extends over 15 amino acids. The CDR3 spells CASSIGGGSGDTQYF. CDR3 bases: TGTGCCAGTAGTATAGGCGGGGGGTCGGGAGATACGCAGTATTTT. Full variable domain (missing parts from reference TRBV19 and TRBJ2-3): DGGITQSPKYLFRKEGQNVTLSCEQNLNHDAMYWYRQDPGQGLRLIYYSQIVNDFQKGDIAEGYSVSREKKESFPLTVTSAQKNPTAFYLCASSIGGGSGDTQYFGPGTRLTVL.

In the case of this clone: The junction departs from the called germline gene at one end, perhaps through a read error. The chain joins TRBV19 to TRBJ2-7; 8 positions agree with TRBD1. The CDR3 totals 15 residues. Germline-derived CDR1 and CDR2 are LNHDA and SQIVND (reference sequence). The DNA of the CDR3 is TGTGCCAGTAGTGTAGACAGGGGACGATCCTACGAGCAGTACTTC. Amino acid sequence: CASSVDRGRSYEQYF.

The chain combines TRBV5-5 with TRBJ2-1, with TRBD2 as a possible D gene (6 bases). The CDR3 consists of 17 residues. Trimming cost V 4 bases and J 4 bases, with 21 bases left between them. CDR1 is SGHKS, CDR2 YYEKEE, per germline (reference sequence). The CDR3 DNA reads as TGTGCCAGCAGCCCCGGGACTCCCCAGCTCTTTTACAATGAGCAGTTCTTC. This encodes CASSPGTPQLFYNEQFF.